A selection of T cell receptor beta chains follows, all from one sample in a study of shared clonotypes between healthy human individuals. Only in-frame clones appear in the TCRdb table, and some are missing; sequencing was by immunoSEQ multiplex PCR. The data hold 500,000 or so clones, with approximately 94% observed a single time. Sequences were obtained from naive CD4+ T cells sorted from blood. These receptors all stem from a woman in her twenties or thirties in good health. Each CDR3 is given with its conserved first and last residue. Each record gives: J gene, V gene, D gene, CDR3 protein. A D gene is named only where the DNA matches it firmly.

TRBJ2-5	TRBV19	-	CASSVPGEETQYF
TRBJ2-2	TRBV11-2	TRBD2	CASRTTSAATGELFF
TRBJ2-1	TRBV19	-	CASNDRSNEQFF
TRBJ2-1	TRBV29-1	-	CSVDRTLGEQFF
TRBJ2-7	TRBV10-1	-	CASSDGPYYEQYF
TRBJ1-2	TRBV10-3	-	CAISDGRRVDNYGYTF
TRBJ2-1	TRBV9	-	CASSVNGNEQFF
TRBJ2-2	TRBV23-1	-	CASSQSNGREAGELFF
TRBJ2-5	TRBV18	-	CASSQGFQETQYF
TRBJ1-3	TRBV7-6	-	CASSLGSGPGNTIYF
TRBJ1-1	TRBV28	-	CASKRRPAGLTSGVVGTEAFF
TRBJ1-4	TRBV23-1	TRBD1	CASSQSREGQGRQEKLFF
TRBJ1-2	TRBV28	TRBD1	CASSLEGAHYGYTF
TRBJ1-1	TRBV5-4	TRBD1	CASSLAGGGTEAFF
TRBJ1-1	TRBV11-2	-	CASSLYTEAFF
TRBJ2-7	TRBV30	-	CAWSVLQGGDEQYF
TRBJ2-4	TRBV6-1	-	CASSGSGRGNIQYF
TRBJ1-1	TRBV13	TRBD1	CASSSPLRGASEAFF
TRBJ1-2	TRBV25-1	-	CAINQQPPDDYGYTF
TRBJ2-1	TRBV5-1	TRBD1	CASSLDHRGPEQFF
TRBJ1-2	TRBV27	-	CASSLGAGFNYGYTF
TRBJ2-1	TRBV5-1	TRBD2	CASSLGLAGYNEQFF
TRBJ2-4	TRBV19	TRBD1	CASSQIQGAAKNIQYF
TRBJ1-4	TRBV7-9	-	CASSSGHEKLFF
TRBJ2-3	TRBV6-1	TRBD2	CASSESPAGPTDTQYF
TRBJ2-7	TRBV4-2	TRBD2	CASSQDGGRTYEQYF
TRBJ1-5	TRBV27	-	CASSSSGGYSNQPQHF
TRBJ1-1	TRBV19	-	CASTIRGGNTEAFF
TRBJ1-4	TRBV19	-	CASSIDTQATNEKLFF
TRBJ2-7	TRBV19	TRBD2	CASTKGRGYEQYF
TRBJ1-1	TRBV5-1	-	CASTRGDLNTEAFF
TRBJ2-5	TRBV10-1	TRBD1	CASSEWGTEQETQYF
TRBJ2-7	TRBV2	-	CASSELKGMTSYEQYF
TRBJ2-5	TRBV5-4	-	CASNKYQETQYF
TRBJ2-1	TRBV7-9	-	CASSPGPVTLSEQFF
TRBJ1-1	TRBV10-3	-	CAISELGDNTEAFF
TRBJ2-5	TRBV29-1	TRBD1	CSVKHRGRETQYF
TRBJ1-1	TRBV7-8	-	CASSSGVSRNTEAFF
TRBJ2-7	TRBV7-9	TRBD1	CASSPRTGGLYEQYF
TRBJ1-6	TRBV6-5	-	CASSFQGTPLHF
TRBJ2-3	TRBV7-9	TRBD2	CASSFFAGAYTQYF
TRBJ2-1	TRBV7-2	TRBD2	CASSLDSGGTPKFF
TRBJ1-4	TRBV28	-	CASRHPGEKLFF
TRBJ2-5	TRBV19	TRBD2	CASNPGGGKTQYF
TRBJ2-7	TRBV5-1	TRBD2	CASSPRSGRSYEQYF
TRBJ2-3	TRBV28	TRBD2	CASSPSGTSGRAGYF
TRBJ2-1	TRBV28	-	CASSSWARSYNEQFF
TRBJ1-1	TRBV6-1	TRBD1	CASRDRGGDTEAFF
TRBJ2-3	TRBV28	TRBD2	CASSTGVAGAGDTQYF
TRBJ1-6	TRBV2	TRBD1	CASSEQGTGNSPLHF
TRBJ2-1	TRBV11-3	-	CASSSTGTGTKEQFF
TRBJ2-3	TRBV9	-	CASSVVGSTDTQYF
TRBJ2-7	TRBV28	-	CASSLSGYEQYF
TRBJ2-1	TRBV28	-	CASSVIRKRGDNEQFF
TRBJ1-2	TRBV28	-	CASTSGGADDYYGYTF
TRBJ2-1	TRBV9	-	CASSVAHGRLGDEQFF
TRBJ2-7	TRBV10-3	-	CAISPPQDSSYEQYF